This TCR beta chain emerged from a study of shared clonotypes between healthy human individuals. Only in-frame clones appear in the TCRdb table, and some are missing; sequencing was by immunoSEQ multiplex PCR. This sample has about 380,000 clones; just over 95% occur once, and the top ten carry less than 0.35%. In germline, CDR1 is SGHAT, CDR2 FQNNGV. The CDR3 is 15 amino acids. The V end was cut by 2 bases, the J end by 5 bases, with 16 bases between. This sequence joins TRBV11-2 and TRBJ2-7; D is possibly TRBD2 (6 bases). The specimen sequenced was memory CD8+ T cells sorted from blood. Noted subset: CD45RO+ cells pooled with CCR7-negative TemRA cells. The TCR sequence derives from a man between 25 and 39 years old in good health. The CDR3 nucleotides are TGTGCCAGCAGCTTATTTTATGGCGGGATCGACGAGCAGTACTTC. It is translated as CASSLFYGGIDEQYF.